What follows describes a single TCR beta chain. Original methodology: Estimation of nucleated cell counts was performed using reference gene primer amplification. The protocol was immunoSEQ multiplex PCR, while the TCRdb copy is restricted to in-frame clones and leaves out a portion. V and J calls and clone size are those listed in that table; D and trimming were worked out from the DNA. The sample consists of roughly 76,000 clones, 80% to 90% of them appearing once. The V gene's germline CDR1 is LGHNA and CDR2 YSLEER. CDR3 length: 18 residues. The J segment lost 1 base and the V segment lost 2 bases, leaving 6 bases of the junction unmatched. This sample was taken from a study of blood T cell repertoires in COVID-19. Study overall: Collection of acute and convalescent COVID-19 samples took place in the United States, Italy and Spain. From T cells, B-cell-depleted T cells, or PBMCs came the material, which was cDNA or gDNA.

The TCR comes from a man between 65 and 79 years old with active or convalescent COVID-19. The J gene is TRBJ2-6, the V gene TRBV4-3; 9 bases fit TRBD1. Specimen: peripheral blood. The CDR3 here is CASSQRRQGGSGANVLTF. The CDR3 bases are TGCGCCAGCAGCCAACGCCGACAGGGGGGATCTGGGGCCAACGTCCTGACTTTC.